A single sample gave rise to the 8 T cell receptor beta chains below, sequenced in a study of blood T cell repertoires in COVID-19. The method was immunoSEQ multiplex PCR; TCRdb's version includes in-frame clones alone and lacks a portion of them. Of about 200,000 clones in the sample, about 88% were seen once. The sample was peripheral blood. All receptors come from a woman in her fifties or sixties with COVID-19, enrolled during active disease.

In the case of this clone: Other nucleotide sequences from this sample produce the same CDR3. This chain uses TRBV19 with TRBJ1-1, with a possible D match to TRBD1 (5 bases). V lost 3 bases to trimming and J lost 3 bases, with 8 bases between them. CDR1 and CDR2 from the germline V gene are LNHDA and SQIVND (reference sequence). This CDR3 has 13 amino acids. Written as DNA, the CDR3 is TGTGCCAGTAGTATCGGGGGTTACACTGAAGCTTTCTTT. Its translation: CASSIGGYTEAFF.

This clone was recorded only once. The V and J genes are TRBV19 and TRBJ1-1; tentatively, D is TRBD1 (5 bases). The CDR3 length is 12 residues. Germline CDR1 is LNHDA and CDR2 is SQIVND (reference sequence). With 4 bases removed from V and 7 bases from J, the gap between germline ends came to 10 bases. As DNA, the CDR3 is TGTGCCAGTAGTAGTCAGGGAAATGAAGCTTTCTTT. It yields the protein CASSSQGNEAFF.

The chain joins TRBV5-1 to TRBJ1-2; D call uncertain. Trimming removed 0 bases at V and 13 bases at J, with 10 bases between. CDR3 size: 11 residues. Germline CDR1 and CDR2: SGHRS and YFSETQ. The CDR3 DNA follows: TGCGCCAGCAGCTTGGGGCAGGAATGCACCTTC. This encodes CASSLGQECTF. The full variable domain, its missing parts supplied by reference TRBV5-1 and TRBJ1-2, is KAGVTQTPRYLIKTRGQQVTLSCSPISGHRSVSWYQQTPGQGLQFLFEYFSETQRNKGNFPGRFSGRQFSNSRSEMNVSTLELGDSALYLCASSLGQECTFGSGTRLTVV.

The genes are TRBV9 and TRBJ2-5, with a possible D match to TRBD2 (7 bases). V shed 0 bases and J shed 6 bases, with 15 bases lying between them. This CDR3 comprises 15 residues. Germline V CDR1 and CDR2: SGDLS, YYNGEE. The DNA of the CDR3 is TGTGCCAGCAGCGTAGGAGGGGGGGGGTTAAAGACCCAGTACTTC. Translating gives CASSVGGGGLKTQYF.

The chain combines TRBV19 with TRBJ1-5; D possibly corresponds to TRBD1 (5 bases). The CDR3 consists of 19 residues. The germline V and J ends were trimmed by 5 bases and 2 bases, with 25 bases remaining between them. Germline CDR1 reads LNHDA; CDR2 reads SQIVND (reference sequence). CDR3 amino acids: CASSLQFKTGHLGNQPQHF. Written as DNA, the CDR3 is TGTGCCAGTAGTCTTCAGTTCAAAACAGGACACCTCGGCAATCAGCCCCAGCATTTT.

DNA of the CDR3: TGTGCCAGCAGCTGGGGGACAGGTAGTTCTGGAAACACCATATATTTT. This translates into CASSWGTGSSGNTIYF. The rearrangement links TRBV7-8 to TRBJ1-3; 8 bases agree with TRBD1. The germline gives CDR1 SGHVS, CDR2 FQNEAQ. V lost 4 bases to trimming and J lost 1 base; unmatched junction nucleotides: 6. The CDR3 totals 16 residues.

This rearrangement joins TRBV10-1 to TRBJ1-1; D possibly corresponds to TRBD1 (5 bases). The germline V gene encodes CDR1 WNHNN and CDR2 SYGVQD (reference sequence). V was pared by 8 bases and J by 4 bases, with 14 bases between. The CDR3 extends over 13 amino acids. The CDR3 DNA reads as TGCGCCAGCGGTATGCAGGGAGGCACTGAAGCTTTCTTT. Its translation is CASGMQGGTEAFF.

This chain links TRBV5-4 with TRBJ1-3; no reliable D call. CDR1 SGHNT and CDR2 YYREEE come from the germline V gene (reference sequence). The CDR3 is 15 residues long. Trimming stripped 3 bases from V and 0 bases from J, with 10 bases between. The CDR3 region is CASSYGGRSGNTIYF. CDR3 DNA: TGTGCCAGCAGCTACGGCGGGCGCTCTGGAAACACCATATATTTT. The full variable domain, completed using reference TRBV5-4 and TRBJ1-3, is ETGVTQSPTHLIKTRGQQVTLRCSSQSGHNTVSWYQQALGQGPQFIFQYYREEENGRGNFPPRFSGLQFPNYSSELNVNALELDDSALYLCASSYGGRSGNTIYFGEGSWLTVV.